This T cell receptor beta chain was captured in a study of T cell responses to AZD1222 COVID-19 vaccine (dated by TCRdb to the early 2020s). Turning to the overall study: A total of around 240 trial participants underwent TCR sequencing, of whom under 220 had received two doses of AZD1222 and around 25 had received two doses of the MenACWY control vaccine. Trial participants were enrolled into age subgroups of 18-55, 56-69 and 70-plus years, which contained 148, 28 and 57 TCR-sequenced participants, respectively. Overall study results and their limits: The 56-69-year group was small, and its depth increase did not reach significance, likely because of low power. Reportedly, close to half of the unique spike-specific TCRs recognized epitopes lying outside the regions that are mutated in the B.1.351 and B.1.1.7 variants. The whole spike protein was spanned by vaccine-associated CD4 TCRs, and dominant responses were seen in regions 160-218 and 743-854. Participants were mostly white British and included more females than males, and it was suggested by the authors that clonal diversity may have been underestimated. After two AZD1222 doses, spike-specific TCR breadth and depth were significantly higher than at day 0 and than in MenACWY recipients. Only a handful of AZD1222 recipients were SARS-CoV-2 seropositive at baseline, limiting conclusions about previously exposed vaccinees. Because no day 14 peak-response samples were available, repertoires were characterized only after the peak T cell response.

The CDR3 regions of human TCRbeta chains were subjected to immunosequencing. As for how the authors treated the data: TCRs in the repertoires were matched against a reference library of SARS-CoV-2-specific TCRs that had been generated with the MIRA antigen-specificity platform. Breadth meant the fraction of unique TCRs that were SARS-CoV-2-associated, whereas depth meant the fraction of total T cells that were SARS-CoV-2-associated. Each spike-specific TCR was assigned to its reactive spike region and to a CD4 or CD8 class using the MIRA data. Log10-transformed breadth and depth values were compared by one-way ANOVA with Sidak's multiple comparisons tests. TCRdb obtained this table from immuneACCESS and retained in-frame rearrangements with V and J assigned. These tables miss some clones; where compared with another copy, unresolved V genes account for less than half of the shortfall, and the remainder is unexplained. The DNA was the basis for D and trimming; V, J and clone size are from that table. Recorded for this sample are 65,000 to 70,000 clones; around four fifths of them occurred a single time. Around a quarter of the sample is held by the ten biggest clonotypes.

The meaning of the sample's time point label: about 28 days (+/-7) after the second vaccine dose. AZD1222 recipients with second doses at about 4 weeks or about 12 weeks were pooled, because spike-specific TCR depth and breadth did not differ between schedules. Vaccinee samples were obtained from the UK trials COV001 and COV002, which included a single-blind randomized controlled phase 2/3 trial of AZD1222 (ChAdOx1 nCoV-19) in healthy adults. For TCRbeta chain sequencing, PBMC samples from trial participants were taken at day 0 and at day 28 after the second dose. On this clone itself: Its antigen is currently not known. Base-call qualities are not available, and no considerably larger clone is one nucleotide away.

V is cut by 7 bases and J by 6 bases, and the space between the germline ends is 13 bases. CDR1 and CDR2 are read off the germline V gene as SQVTM and ANQGSEA. Its CDR3 holds 12 amino acids, cysteine through phenylalanine. CDR3 DNA is the only sequence kept; it has 36 bases, read in frame from the first base. The chain links TRBV29-1 with TRBJ1-5, with a tentative D gene TRBD1 over 6 matching bases. The sample consisted of peripheral blood, taken 28 days after the second AZD1222 dose. The clonotype comes from an adult who received the AZD1222 COVID-19 vaccine. The CDR3 protein: CSALTGGQPQHF. In nucleotides, the sequence is TGCAGCGCACTGACAGGAGGTCAGCCCCAGCATTTT.